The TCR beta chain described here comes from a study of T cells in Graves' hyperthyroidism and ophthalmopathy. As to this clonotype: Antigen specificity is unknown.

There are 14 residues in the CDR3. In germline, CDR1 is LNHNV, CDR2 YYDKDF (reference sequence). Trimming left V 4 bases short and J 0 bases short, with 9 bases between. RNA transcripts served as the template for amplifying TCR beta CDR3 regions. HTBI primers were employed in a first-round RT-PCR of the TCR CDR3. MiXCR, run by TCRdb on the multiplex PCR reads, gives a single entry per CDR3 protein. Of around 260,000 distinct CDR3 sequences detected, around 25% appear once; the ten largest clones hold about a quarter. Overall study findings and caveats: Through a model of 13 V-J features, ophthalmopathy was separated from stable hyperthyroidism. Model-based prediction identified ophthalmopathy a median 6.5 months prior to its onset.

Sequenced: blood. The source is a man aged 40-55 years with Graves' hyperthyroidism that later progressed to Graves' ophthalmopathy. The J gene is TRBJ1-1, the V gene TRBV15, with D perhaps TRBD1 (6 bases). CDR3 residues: CATSKRTVNTEAFF. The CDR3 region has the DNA TGTGCCACCAGCAAGAGGACAGTGAACACTGAAGCTTTCTTT.